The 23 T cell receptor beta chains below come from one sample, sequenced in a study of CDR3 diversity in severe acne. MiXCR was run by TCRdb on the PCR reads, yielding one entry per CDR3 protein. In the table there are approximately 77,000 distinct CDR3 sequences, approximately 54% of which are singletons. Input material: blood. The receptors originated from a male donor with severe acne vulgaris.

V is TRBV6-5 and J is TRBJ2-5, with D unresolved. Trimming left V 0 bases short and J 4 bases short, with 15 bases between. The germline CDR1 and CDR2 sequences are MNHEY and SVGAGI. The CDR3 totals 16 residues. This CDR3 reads CASSYSIKGFGETQYF. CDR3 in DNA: TGTGCCAGCAGTTACTCGATTAAGGGTTTTGGAGAGACCCAGTACTTC.

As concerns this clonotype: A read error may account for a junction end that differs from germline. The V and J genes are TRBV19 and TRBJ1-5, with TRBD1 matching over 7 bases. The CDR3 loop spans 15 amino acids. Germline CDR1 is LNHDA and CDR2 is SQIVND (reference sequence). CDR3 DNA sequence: TGTGCCAGTAGTAACTCGGGGGGACAGCATCAGCCCCCGCATTTT. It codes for CASSNSGGQHQPPHF.

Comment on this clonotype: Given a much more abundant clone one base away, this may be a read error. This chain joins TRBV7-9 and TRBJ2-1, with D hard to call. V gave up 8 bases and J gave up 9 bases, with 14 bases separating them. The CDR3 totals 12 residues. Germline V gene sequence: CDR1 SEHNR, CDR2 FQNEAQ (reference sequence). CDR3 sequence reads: CASCISSSEQFF. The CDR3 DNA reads TGTGCCAGCTGCATTAGCTCTTCTGAGCAGTTCTTC.

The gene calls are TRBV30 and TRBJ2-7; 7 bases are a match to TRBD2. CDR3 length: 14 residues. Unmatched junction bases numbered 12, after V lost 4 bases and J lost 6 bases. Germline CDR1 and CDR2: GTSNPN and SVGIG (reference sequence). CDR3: CAWTPGGNDSEQYF. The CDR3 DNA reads TGTGCCTGGACCCCGGGAGGTAATGACTCCGAGCAGTACTTC. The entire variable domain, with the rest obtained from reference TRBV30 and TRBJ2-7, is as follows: SQTIHQWPATLVQPVGSPLSLECTVEGTSNPNLYWYRQAAGRGLQLLFYSVGIGQISSEVPQNLSASRPQDRQFILSSKKLLLSDSGFYLCAWTPGGNDSEQYFGPGTRLTVT.

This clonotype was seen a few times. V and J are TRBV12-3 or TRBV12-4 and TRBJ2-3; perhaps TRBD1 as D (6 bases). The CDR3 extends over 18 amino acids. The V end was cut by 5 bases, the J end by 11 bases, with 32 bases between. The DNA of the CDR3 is TGTGCCAGCAGTCCCATTACCCCTACAGGGTGGGATAACAATGAGCAGTATTTT. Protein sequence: CASSPITPTGWDNNEQYF.

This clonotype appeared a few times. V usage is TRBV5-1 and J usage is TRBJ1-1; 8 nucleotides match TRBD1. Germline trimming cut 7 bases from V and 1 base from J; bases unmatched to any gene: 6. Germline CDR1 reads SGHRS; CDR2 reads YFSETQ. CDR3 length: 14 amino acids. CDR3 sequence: CASGSGQANTEAFF. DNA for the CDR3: TGCGCCAGCGGCTCGGGACAGGCGAACACTGAAGCTTTCTTT.

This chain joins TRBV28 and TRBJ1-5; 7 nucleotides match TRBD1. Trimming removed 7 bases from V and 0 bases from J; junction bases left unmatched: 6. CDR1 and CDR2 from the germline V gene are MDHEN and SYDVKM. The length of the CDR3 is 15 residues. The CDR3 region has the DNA TGTGCCAGCAACCGGGACAGCCATAGCAATCAGCCCCAGCATTTT. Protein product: CASNRDSHSNQPQHF.

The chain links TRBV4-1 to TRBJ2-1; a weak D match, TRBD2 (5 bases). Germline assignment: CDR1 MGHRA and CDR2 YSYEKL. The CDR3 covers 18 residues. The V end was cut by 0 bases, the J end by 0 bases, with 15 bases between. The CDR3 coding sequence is TGCGCCAGCAGCCAAGATGACTCCGGGGAGAGCTCCTACAATGAGCAGTTCTTC. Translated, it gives CASSQDDSGESSYNEQFF.

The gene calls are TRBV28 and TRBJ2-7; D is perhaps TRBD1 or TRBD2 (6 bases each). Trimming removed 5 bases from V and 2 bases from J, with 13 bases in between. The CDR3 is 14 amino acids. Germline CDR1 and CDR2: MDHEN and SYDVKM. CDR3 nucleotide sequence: TGTGCCAGCAGTCCTAGGGGGGACGCCTACGAGCAGTACTTC. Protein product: CASSPRGDAYEQYF.

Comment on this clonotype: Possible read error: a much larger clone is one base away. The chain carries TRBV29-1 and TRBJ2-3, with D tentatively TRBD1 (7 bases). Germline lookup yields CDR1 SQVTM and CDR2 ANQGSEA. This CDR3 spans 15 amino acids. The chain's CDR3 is CSVTRGQIFTDTQCF. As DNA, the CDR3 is TGCAGCGTTACGCGGGGACAGATTTTCACAGATACGCAGTGTTTT.

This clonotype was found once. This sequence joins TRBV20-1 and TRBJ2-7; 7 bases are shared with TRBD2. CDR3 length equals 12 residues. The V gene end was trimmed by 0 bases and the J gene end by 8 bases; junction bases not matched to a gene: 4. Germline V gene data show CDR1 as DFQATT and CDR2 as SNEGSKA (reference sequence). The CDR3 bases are TGCAGTGCTAGAGACGGGGGGTCAAAGCAGTACTTC. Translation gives CSARDGGSKQYF.

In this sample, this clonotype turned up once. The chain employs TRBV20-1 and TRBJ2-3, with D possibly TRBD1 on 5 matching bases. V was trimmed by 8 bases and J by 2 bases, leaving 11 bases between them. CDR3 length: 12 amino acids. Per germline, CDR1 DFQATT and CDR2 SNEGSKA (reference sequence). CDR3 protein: CSTQGNTDTQYF. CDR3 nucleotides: TGCAGTACCCAGGGAAACACAGATACGCAGTATTTT.

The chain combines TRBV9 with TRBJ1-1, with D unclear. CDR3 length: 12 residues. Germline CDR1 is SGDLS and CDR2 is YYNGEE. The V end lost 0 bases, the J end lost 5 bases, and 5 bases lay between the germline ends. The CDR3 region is CASSVDGTEAFF. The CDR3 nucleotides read TGTGCCAGCAGCGTAGATGGAACTGAAGCTTTCTTT. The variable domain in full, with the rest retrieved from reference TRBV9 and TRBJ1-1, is DSGVTQTPKHLITATGQRVTLRCSPRSGDLSVYWYQQSLDQGLQFLIQYYNGEERAKGNILERFSAQQFPDLHSELNLSSLELGDSALYFCASSVDGTEAFFGQGTRLTVV.

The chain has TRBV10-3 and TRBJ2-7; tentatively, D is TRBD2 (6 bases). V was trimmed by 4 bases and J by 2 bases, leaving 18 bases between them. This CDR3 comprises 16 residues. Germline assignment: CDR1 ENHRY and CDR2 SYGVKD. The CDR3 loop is CAISGLDGRPPYEQYF. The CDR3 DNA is TGTGCCATCAGTGGGCTTGATGGGAGGCCGCCCTACGAGCAGTACTTC.

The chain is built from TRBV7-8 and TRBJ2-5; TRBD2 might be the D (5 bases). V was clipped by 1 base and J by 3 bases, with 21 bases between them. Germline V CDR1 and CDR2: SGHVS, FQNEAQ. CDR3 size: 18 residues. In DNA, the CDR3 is TGTGCCAGCAGCTTAGTGCGTGGGCCAAGACTCGGGGAAGAGACCCAGTACTTC. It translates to CASSLVRGPRLGEETQYF. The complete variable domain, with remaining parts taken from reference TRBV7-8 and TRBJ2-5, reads GAGVSQSPRYKVAKRGQDVALRCDPISGHVSLFWYQQALGQGPEFLTYFQNEAQLDKSGLPSDRFFAERPEGSVSTLKIQRTQQEDSAVYLCASSLVRGPRLGEETQYFGPGTRLLVL.

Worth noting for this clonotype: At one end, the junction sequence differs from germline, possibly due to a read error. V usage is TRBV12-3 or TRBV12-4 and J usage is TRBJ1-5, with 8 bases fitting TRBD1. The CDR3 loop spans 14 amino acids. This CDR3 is CASSLGQGRPPHHF. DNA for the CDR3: TGTGCCAGCAGTCTTGGACAGGGCCGACCTCCCCATCATTTT.

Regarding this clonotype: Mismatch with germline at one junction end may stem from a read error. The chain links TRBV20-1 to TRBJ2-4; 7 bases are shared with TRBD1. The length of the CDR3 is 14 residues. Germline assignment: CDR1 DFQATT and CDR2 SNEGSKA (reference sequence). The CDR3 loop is CGARDSFAKNIQYF. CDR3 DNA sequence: TGCGGTGCAAGGGACAGCTTTGCCAAAAACATTCAGTACTTC.

Written as DNA, the CDR3 is TGCAGCGTTGAAGGACAGGTGGCTGGCTATGGCTACACCTTC. Its protein product is CSVEGQVAGYGYTF. The chain has TRBV29-1 and TRBJ1-2; D may be TRBD1 (6 bases). CDR3 length: 14 amino acids. Germline lookup yields CDR1 SQVTM and CDR2 ANQGSEA. V was shortened by 1 base and J by 4 bases, with 13 bases between the two germline ends.

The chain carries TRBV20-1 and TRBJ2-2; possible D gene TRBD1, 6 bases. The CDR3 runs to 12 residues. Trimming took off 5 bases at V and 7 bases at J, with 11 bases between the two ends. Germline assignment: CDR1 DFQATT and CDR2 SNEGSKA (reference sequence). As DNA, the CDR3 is TGCAGTGCTGGGGGCGCGGTCGGGGAGCTGTTTTTT. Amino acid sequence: CSAGGAVGELFF.

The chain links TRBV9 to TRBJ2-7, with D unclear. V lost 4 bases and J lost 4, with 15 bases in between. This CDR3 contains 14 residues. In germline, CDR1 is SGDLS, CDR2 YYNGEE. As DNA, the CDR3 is TGTGCCAGCAGCCCTTCGAGAACGGCTTACGAGCAGTACTTC. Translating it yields CASSPSRTAYEQYF.

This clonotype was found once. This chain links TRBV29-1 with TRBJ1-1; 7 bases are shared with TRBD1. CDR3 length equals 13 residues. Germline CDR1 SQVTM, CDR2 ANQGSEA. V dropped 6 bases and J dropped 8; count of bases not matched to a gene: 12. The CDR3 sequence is CSVEGGKTGEAFF. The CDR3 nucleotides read TGCAGCGTCGAGGGCGGGAAGACAGGGGAAGCTTTCTTT.

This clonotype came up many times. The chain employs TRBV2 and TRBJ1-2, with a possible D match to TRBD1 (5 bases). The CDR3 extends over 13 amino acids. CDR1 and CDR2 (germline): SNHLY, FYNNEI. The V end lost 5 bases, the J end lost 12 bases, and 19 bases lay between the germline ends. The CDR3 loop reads CASSPIPPTAHTF. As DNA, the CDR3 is TGTGCCAGCAGTCCGATCCCACCGACAGCCCACACCTTC.

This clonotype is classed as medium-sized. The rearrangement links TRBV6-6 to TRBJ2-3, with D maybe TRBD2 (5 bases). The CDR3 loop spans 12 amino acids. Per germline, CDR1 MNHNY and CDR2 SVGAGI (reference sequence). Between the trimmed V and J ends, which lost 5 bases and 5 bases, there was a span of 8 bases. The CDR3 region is CASSGSGDTQYF. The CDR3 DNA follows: TGTGCCAGCAGTGGGAGCGGAGATACGCAGTATTTT.